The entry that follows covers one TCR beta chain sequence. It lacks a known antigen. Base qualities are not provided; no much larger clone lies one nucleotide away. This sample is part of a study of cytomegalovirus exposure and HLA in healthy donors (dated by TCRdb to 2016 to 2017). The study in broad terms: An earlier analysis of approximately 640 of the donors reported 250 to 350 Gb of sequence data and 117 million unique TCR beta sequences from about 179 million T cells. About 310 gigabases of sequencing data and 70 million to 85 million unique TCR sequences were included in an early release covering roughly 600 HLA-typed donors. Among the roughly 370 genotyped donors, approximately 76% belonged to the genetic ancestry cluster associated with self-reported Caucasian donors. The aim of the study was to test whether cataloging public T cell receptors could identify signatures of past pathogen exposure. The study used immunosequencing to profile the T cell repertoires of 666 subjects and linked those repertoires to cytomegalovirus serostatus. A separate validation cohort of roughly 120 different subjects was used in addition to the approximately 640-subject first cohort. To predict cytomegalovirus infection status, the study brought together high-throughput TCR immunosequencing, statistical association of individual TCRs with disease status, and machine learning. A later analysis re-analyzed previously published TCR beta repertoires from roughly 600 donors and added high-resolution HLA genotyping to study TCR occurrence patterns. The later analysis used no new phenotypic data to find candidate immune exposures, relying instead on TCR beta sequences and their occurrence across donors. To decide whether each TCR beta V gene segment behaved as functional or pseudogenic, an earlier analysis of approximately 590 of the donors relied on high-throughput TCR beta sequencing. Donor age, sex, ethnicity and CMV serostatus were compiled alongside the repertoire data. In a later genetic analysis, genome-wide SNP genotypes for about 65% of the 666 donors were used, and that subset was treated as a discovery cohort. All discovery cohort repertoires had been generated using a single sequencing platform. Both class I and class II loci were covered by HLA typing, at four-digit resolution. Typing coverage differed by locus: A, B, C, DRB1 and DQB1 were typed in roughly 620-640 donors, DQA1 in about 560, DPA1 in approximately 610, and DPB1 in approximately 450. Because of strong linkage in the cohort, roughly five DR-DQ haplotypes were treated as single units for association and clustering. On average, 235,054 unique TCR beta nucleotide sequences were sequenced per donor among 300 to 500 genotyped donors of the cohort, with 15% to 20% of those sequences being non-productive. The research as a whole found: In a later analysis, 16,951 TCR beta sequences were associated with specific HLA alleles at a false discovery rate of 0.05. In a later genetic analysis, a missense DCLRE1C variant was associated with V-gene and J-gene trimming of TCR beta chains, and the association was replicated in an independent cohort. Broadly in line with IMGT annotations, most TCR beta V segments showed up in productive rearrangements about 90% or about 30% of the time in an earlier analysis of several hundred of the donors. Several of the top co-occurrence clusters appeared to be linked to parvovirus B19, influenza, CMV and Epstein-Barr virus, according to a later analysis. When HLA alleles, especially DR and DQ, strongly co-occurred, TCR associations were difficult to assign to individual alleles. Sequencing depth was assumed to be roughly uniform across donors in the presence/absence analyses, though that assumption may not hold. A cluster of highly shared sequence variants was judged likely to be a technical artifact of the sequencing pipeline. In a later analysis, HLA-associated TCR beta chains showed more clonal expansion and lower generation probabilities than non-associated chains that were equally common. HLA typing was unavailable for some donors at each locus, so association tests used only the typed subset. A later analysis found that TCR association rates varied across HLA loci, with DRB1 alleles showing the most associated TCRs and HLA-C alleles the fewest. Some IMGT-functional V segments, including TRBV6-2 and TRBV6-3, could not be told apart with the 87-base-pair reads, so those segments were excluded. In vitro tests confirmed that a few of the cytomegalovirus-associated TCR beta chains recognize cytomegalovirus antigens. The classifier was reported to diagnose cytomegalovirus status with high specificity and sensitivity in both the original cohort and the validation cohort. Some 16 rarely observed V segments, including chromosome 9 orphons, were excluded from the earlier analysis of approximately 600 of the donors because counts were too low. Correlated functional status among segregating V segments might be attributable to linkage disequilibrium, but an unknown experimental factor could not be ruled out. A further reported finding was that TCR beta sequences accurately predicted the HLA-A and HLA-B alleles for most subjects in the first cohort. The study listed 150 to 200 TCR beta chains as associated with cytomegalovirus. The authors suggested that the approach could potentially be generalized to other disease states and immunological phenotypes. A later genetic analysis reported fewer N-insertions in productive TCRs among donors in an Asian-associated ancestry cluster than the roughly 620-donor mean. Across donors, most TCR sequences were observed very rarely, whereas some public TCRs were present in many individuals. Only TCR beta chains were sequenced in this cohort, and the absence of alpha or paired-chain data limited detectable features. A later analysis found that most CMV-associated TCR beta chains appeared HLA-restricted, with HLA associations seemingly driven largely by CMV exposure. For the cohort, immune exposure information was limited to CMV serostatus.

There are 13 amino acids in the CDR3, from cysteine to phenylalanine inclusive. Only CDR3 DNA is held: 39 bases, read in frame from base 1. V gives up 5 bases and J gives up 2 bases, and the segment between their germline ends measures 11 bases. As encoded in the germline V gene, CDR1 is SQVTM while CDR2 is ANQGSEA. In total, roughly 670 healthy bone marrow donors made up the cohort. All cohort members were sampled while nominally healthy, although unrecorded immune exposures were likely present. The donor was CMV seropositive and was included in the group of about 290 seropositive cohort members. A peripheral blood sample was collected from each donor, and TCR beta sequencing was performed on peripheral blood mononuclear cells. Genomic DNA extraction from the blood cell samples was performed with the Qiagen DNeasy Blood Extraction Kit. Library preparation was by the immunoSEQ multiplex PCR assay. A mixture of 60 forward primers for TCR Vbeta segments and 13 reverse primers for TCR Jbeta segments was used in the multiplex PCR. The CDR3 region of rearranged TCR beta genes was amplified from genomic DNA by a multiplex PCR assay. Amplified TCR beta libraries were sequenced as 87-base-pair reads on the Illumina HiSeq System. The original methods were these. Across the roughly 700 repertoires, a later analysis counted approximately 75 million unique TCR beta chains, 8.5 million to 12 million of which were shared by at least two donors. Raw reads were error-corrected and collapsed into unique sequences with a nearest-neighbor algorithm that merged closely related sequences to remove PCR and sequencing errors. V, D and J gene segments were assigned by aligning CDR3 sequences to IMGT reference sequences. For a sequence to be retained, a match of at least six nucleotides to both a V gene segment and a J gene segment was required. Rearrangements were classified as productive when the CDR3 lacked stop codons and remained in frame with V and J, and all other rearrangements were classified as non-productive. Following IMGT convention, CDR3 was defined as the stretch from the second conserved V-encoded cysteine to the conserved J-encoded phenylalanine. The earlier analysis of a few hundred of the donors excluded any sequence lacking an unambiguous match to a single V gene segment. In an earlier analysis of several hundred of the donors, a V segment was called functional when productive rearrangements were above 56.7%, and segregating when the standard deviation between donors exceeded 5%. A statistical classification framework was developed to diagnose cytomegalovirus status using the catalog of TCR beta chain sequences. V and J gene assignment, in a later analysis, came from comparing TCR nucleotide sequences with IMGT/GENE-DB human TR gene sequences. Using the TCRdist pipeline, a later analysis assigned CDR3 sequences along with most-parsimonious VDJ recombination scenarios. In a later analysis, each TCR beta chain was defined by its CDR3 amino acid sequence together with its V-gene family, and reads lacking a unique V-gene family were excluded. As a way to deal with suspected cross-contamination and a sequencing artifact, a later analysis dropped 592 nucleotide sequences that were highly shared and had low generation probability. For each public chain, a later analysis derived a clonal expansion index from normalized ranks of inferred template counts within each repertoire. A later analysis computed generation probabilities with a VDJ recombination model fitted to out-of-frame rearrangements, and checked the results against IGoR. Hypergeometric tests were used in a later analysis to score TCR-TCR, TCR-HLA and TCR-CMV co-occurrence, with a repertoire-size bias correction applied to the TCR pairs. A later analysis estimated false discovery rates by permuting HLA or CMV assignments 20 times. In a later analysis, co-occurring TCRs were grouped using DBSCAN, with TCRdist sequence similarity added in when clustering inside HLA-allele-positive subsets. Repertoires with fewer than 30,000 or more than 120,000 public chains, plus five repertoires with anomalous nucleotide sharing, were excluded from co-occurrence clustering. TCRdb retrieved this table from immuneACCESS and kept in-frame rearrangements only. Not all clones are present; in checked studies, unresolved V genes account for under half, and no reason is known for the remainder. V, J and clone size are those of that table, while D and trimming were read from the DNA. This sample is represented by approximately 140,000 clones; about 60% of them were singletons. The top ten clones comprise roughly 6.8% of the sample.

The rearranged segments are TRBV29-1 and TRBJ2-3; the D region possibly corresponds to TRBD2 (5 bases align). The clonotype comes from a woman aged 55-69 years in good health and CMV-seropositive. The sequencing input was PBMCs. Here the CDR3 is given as CSVFRGNTDTQYF. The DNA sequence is TGCAGCGTTTTTCGAGGGAACACAGATACGCAGTATTTT.